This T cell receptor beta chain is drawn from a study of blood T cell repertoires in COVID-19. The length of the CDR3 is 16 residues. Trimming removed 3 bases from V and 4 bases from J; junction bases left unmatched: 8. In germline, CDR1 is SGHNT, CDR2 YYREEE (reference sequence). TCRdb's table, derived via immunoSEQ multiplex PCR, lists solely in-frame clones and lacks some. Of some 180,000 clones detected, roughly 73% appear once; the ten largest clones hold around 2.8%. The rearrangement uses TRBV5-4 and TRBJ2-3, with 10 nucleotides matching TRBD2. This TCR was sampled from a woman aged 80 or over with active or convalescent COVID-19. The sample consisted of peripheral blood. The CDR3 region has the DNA TGTGCCAGCAGCTCCTACAGCGGGGGGGCAGCAGATACGCAGTATTTT. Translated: CASSSYSGGAADTQYF.